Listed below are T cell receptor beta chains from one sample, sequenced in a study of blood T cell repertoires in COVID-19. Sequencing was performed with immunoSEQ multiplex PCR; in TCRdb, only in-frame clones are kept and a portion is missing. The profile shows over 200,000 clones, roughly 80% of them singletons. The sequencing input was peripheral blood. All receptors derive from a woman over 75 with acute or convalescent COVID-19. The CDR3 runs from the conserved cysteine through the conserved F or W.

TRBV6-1,CASSIPSRNTEAFF
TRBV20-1,CSASSGDGNTIYF
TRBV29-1,CSVPGTSFLSDTQYF
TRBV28,CASSLTRQGDGYTF
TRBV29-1,CSVEGTVSYEQYF
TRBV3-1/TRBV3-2,CASSLMTGNTEAFF
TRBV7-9,CASTSLGDTGELFF
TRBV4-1,CASSQGTEETQYF
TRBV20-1,CSASPGVQPQHF
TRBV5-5,CASSPGTGRSSPLHF
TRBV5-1,CASSASQGSTDTQYF
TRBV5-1,CASSLLQGSGYEQYF
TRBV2,CASTAIVSGNEQYF
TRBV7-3,CASSSLGENTEAFF
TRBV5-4,CASSLDTSGSNEQFF
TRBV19,CATTTLGGLVMYF
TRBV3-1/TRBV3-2,CASSQVGFEGWRTEAFF
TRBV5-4,CASSLPQGRGEQYF
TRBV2,CASSVTSGTGGHEQYF
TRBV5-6,CASSLDGLAGLSYEQYF
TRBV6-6,CASSLGQVDTQYF
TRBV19,CAAGPSGASNQPQHF
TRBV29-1,CSVDEESETQYF
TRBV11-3,CASSLVLTDTQYF
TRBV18,CASSLTVPSSGNTIYF
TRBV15,CATSSRRGTNEKLFF
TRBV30,CAWSRGAGVNTEAFF
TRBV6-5,CATAFMGGNYGYTF
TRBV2,CASSTRQVGHTDTQYF
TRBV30,CAWSFNRVGEQYF
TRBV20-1,CSALGGEGYTF
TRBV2,CASSEGREQYF
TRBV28,CASSRTGHGNTIYF
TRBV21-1,CAQGGTEAFF
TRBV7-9,CASSLAQQGPGELFF
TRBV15,CATSRRGGLGTDTQYF
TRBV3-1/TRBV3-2,CASSSYFNQPQHF
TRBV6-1,CASSEGGTGIYEQYF
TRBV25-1,CASSVTGNTIYF
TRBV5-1,CASSSSASYNEQFF
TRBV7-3,CASSPAGDHEQFF
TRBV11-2,CASSLDLSSYNEQFF
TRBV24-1,CATSDSTISGTTGELFF
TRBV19,CASSIPGQEGYGYTF